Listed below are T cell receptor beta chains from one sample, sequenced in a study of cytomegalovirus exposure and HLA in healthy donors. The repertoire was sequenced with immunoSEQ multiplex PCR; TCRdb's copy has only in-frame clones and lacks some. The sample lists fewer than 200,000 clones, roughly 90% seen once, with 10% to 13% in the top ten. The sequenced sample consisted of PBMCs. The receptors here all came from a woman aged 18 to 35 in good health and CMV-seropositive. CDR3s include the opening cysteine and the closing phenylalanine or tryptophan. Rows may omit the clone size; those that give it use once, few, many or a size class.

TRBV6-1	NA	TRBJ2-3	CASNLDRGTDTQYF
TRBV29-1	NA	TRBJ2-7	CSVLAVSYEQYF
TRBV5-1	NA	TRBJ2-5	CASSPGTSGKQETQYF
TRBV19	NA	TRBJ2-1	CASTEGGTEYNEQFF
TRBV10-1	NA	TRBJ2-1	CASSETRRGLAGRDEQFF
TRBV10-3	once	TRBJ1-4	CAISEITGGPNEKLFF
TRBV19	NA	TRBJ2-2	CASSVSRNTGELFF
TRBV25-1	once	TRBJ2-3	CASTVAGGHTDTQYF
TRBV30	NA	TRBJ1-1	CALLPGFGTEAFF
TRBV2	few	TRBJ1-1	CASATGGLNTEAFF
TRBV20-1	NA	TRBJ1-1	CSTFGGPEAFF
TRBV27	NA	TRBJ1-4	CASSLMTGLNEKLFF
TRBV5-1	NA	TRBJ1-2	CASSIQGEGYTF
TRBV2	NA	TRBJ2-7	CASSGVAARTYEQYF
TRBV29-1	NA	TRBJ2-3	CSAPGLAGAKDTQYF
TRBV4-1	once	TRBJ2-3	CASSLYMTSGGTDTQYF
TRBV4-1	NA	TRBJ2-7	CASSQSRDWDYEQYF
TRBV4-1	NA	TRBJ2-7	CASSQVRGEYEQYF
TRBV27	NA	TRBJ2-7	CASSRREAYEQYF
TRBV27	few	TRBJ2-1	CASSSGVMLGNEQFF
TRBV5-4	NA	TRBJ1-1	CASSFKQPQNTEAFF
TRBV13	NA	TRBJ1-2	CASSSYGQGGNYGYTF
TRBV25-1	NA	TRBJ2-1	CASSSSGRENEQFF
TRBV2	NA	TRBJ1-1	CASSQGRDTEAFF
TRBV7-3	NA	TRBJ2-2	CASSLLQSGTGELFF
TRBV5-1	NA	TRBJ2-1	CASSSSGQAYNEQFF
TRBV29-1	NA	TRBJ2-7	CSVVDSYEQYF
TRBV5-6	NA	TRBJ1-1	CASREQGYEAFF
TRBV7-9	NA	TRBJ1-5	CASSAAPGQGWDQPQHF
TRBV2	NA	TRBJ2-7	CASSARLGLAGGITYEQYF
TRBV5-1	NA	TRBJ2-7	CASSLATSGIYEQYF
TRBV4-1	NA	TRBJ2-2	CASSQDTREGGDGELFF
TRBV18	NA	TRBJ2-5	CASSPLGQLQETQYF
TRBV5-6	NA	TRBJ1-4	CASSFQGLNEKLFF
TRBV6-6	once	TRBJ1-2	CASSYDGGDNYGYTF
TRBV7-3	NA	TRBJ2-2	CASSLARENTGELFF
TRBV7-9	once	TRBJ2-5	CASSPQGVQETQYF
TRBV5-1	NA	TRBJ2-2	CASSITPTSGSLVGELFF
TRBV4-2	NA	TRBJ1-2	CASSQALQGQGADGYTF
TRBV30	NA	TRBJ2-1	CAGSGTKHYNEQFF
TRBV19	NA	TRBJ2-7	CASSNGLAETSYEQYF
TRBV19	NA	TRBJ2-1	CASSIAGVSNEQFF
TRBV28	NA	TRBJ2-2	CAHRGETGELFF
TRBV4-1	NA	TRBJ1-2	CASSQSAQGLNYGYTF
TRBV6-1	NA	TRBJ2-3	CASRDRGSTDTQYF
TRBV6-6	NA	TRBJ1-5	CASSDRVIEPQHF
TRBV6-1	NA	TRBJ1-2	CASSEGGLIYGYTF